This is a list of T cell receptor beta chains from one sample in a study of response to subunit inactivated influenza vaccine. A single record per CDR3 protein comes from TCRdb applying MiXCR to the RT-PCR reads. The sample holds over 750,000 distinct CDR3 sequences, 21% seen once. Sequencing was performed on PBMCs from blood, taken about 5 days after vaccination. The receptors stem from a middle-aged man who received an inactivated influenza vaccine. The CDR3 runs from the conserved cysteine through the conserved F or W. Each record gives: J gene, clone size, D gene, CDR3 length, V gene, CDR3 protein, CDR3 DNA. A D gene is named only where the DNA matches it firmly. Clone size is stated in some rows and not others, as once, few, many or a class when expanded.

TRBJ2-5,-,-,13,TRBV24-1,CATSDSPQETQYF,TGTGCCACCAGTGATTCACCACAAGAGACCCAGTACTTC
TRBJ1-5,few,-,13,TRBV29-1,CSVVDDPGQPQHF,TGCAGCGTTGTCGACGACCCAGGTCAGCCCCAGCATTTT
TRBJ2-7,-,TRBD2,15,TRBV7-2,CASSLVGRANYEQYF,TGTGCCAGCAGCTTAGTCGGGAGGGCCAACTACGAGCAGTACTTC
TRBJ1-1,-,-,13,TRBV3-1,CASSQQGRSEAFF,TGTGCCAGCAGCCAACAAGGGAGGTCTGAAGCTTTCTTT
TRBJ2-2,-,TRBD1,14,TRBV6-2/TRBV6-3,CASSLNRGPGELFF,TGTGCCAGCAGTTTGAACAGGGGGCCCGGGGAGCTGTTTTTT
TRBJ1-2,-,TRBD1,14,TRBV5-1,CASSAGTGEGGYTF,TGCGCCAGCAGCGCGGGGACAGGGGAAGGTGGCTACACCTTC
TRBJ1-2,-,-,13,TRBV7-8,CASSPFMMRGYTF,TGTGCCAGCAGCCCGTTTATGATGCGTGGCTACACCTTC
TRBJ1-2,few,TRBD1,15,TRBV12-3/TRBV12-4,CASSLAGQGAYGYTF,TGTGCCAGCAGTTTAGCGGGACAGGGGGCTTATGGCTACACCTTC
TRBJ2-7,few,-,15,TRBV6-2/TRBV6-3,CASSYLDWSSYEQYF,TGTGCCAGCAGTTACCTCGACTGGAGCTCCTACGAGCAGTACTTC
TRBJ1-1,-,-,13,TRBV3-1,CASSEGGRTEAFF,TGTGCCAGCAGCGAGGGGGGGAGAACTGAAGCTTTCTTT
TRBJ2-1,few,TRBD2,16,TRBV4-2,CASSQAASGSVDEQFF,TGTGCCAGCAGCCAAGCGGCTAGCGGGAGTGTTGATGAGCAGTTCTTC
TRBJ2-7,-,TRBD1,16,TRBV10-3,CAISESLGQSSYEQYF,TGTGCCATCAGTGAGTCCTTGGGACAGTCTTCCTACGAGCAGTACTTC
TRBJ2-7,few,TRBD1,15,TRBV28,CASSFPGTGGLEQYF,TGTGCCAGCAGTTTCCCCGGGACAGGAGGGCTCGAGCAGTACTTC
TRBJ2-3,-,-,15,TRBV3-1,CASSQVGVGTDTQYF,TGTGCCAGCAGCCAAGTGGGAGTGGGCACAGATACGCAGTATTTT
TRBJ1-5,-,-,17,TRBV7-2,CASSPRTGFDSNQPQHF,TGTGCCAGCAGCCCAAGGACCGGTTTCGATAGCAATCAGCCCCAGCATTTT
TRBJ1-2,few,-,13,TRBV12-3/TRBV12-4,CASSPGAAYGYTF,TGTGCCAGCAGTCCCGGGGCAGCCTATGGCTACACCTTC
TRBJ2-3,-,TRBD2,19,TRBV20-1,CSARGTSGSPFFVADTQYF,TGCAGTGCTAGAGGGACTAGCGGGAGCCCCTTTTTTGTGGCAGATACGCAGTATTTT
TRBJ2-4,many,-,16,TRBV7-2,CASSLDTGGAKNIQYF,TGTGCCAGCAGCTTAGACACTGGCGGCGCCAAAAACATTCAGTACTTC
TRBJ2-1,-,-,15,TRBV7-8,CASSLQRTDYNEQFF,TGTGCCAGCAGCTTACAAAGAACGGACTACAATGAGCAGTTCTTC
TRBJ1-6,-,-,15,TRBV12-3/TRBV12-4,CASTSGPRNNSPLHF,TGTGCCAGCACCTCAGGCCCGAGGAATAATTCACCCCTCCACTTT
TRBJ2-5,-,-,13,TRBV12-3/TRBV12-4,CASSRQKQETQYF,TGTGCCAGCAGCAGACAGAAACAAGAGACCCAGTACTTC
TRBJ2-1,-,-,14,TRBV7-2,CASSLQRTHNEQFF,TGTGCCAGCAGCTTACAGCGCACTCACAATGAGCAGTTCTTC
TRBJ1-1,few,-,15,TRBV6-5,CASSYDQGFGTEAFF,TGTGCCAGCAGTTACGATCAGGGTTTTGGCACTGAAGCTTTCTTT
TRBJ2-1,-,TRBD2,15,TRBV7-3,CASSSEGTSGIEQFF,TGTGCCAGCAGCTCAGAAGGGACTAGCGGGATTGAGCAGTTCTTC
TRBJ2-7,-,TRBD2,15,TRBV20-1,CSASLHSSGGYEQYF,TGCAGTGCTAGCTTGCATTCTAGCGGGGGCTACGAGCAGTACTTC
TRBJ2-3,-,TRBD1,15,TRBV18,CASSPSGGNADTQYF,TGTGCCAGCTCACCATCAGGGGGCAACGCAGATACGCAGTATTTT
TRBJ2-7,-,TRBD1,12,TRBV7-8,CASSYGTDEQYF,TGTGCCAGCAGCTACGGGACAGACGAGCAGTACTTC
TRBJ2-2,once,TRBD1,15,TRBV13,CASSAGRGSTGELFF,TGTGCCAGCAGCGCCGGCAGGGGGAGTACCGGGGAGCTGTTTTTT
TRBJ1-1,few,-,16,TRBV29-1,CSVAPLKWAENTEAFF,TGCAGCGTTGCCCCCCTTAAGTGGGCTGAGAACACTGAAGCTTTCTTT
TRBJ2-7,-,-,14,TRBV5-4,CASSKADTAYEQYF,TGTGCCAGCAGCAAAGCGGATACCGCCTACGAGCAGTACTTC
TRBJ2-1,few,-,16,TRBV6-1,CASRGRGGPKYNEQFF,TGTGCCAGCAGGGGAAGGGGTGGCCCCAAGTACAATGAGCAGTTCTTC
TRBJ2-1,-,TRBD2,18,TRBV20-1,CSAAGLAGGGGSYNEQFF,TGCAGTGCTGCGGGACTAGCGGGAGGAGGGGGCTCCTACAATGAGCAGTTCTTC
TRBJ2-2,few,-,14,TRBV3-1,CASSQDLVTGELFF,TGTGCCAGCAGCCAAGATTTAGTGACCGGGGAGCTGTTTTTT
TRBJ1-5,many,-,15,TRBV27,CASSLTPLMNQPQHF,TGTGCCAGCAGTTTAACTCCCCTGATGAATCAGCCCCAGCATTTT
TRBJ2-4,few,TRBD1,15,TRBV20-1,CSASPLGQGAYIQYF,TGCAGTGCTAGCCCCTTAGGACAGGGGGCCTACATTCAGTACTTC
TRBJ2-7,few,-,14,TRBV20-1,CSAQRPLLDYEQYF,TGCAGTGCTCAAAGACCGTTGCTGGACTACGAGCAGTACTTC
TRBJ2-6,-,-,13,TRBV7-3,CASSPSQNNVLTF,TGTGCCAGCAGCCCGTCCCAAAACAACGTCCTGACTTTC
TRBJ2-1,-,-,18,TRBV4-2,CASSQAPEWGGSYNEQFF,TGTGCCAGCAGCCAAGCCCCGGAATGGGGGGGCTCATACAATGAGCAGTTCTTC
TRBJ2-7,-,-,13,TRBV29-1,CSVEDGGDYEQYF,TGCAGCGTTGAAGATGGGGGTGACTACGAGCAGTACTTC